Each of the 31 T cell receptor beta chains below was sequenced from the same sample in a study of T cell responses to AZD1222 COVID-19 vaccine. The method was immunoSEQ multiplex PCR; TCRdb's version includes in-frame clones alone and lacks a portion of them. The profile shows about 67,000 clones, roughly 85% of them singletons. The specimen comprised peripheral blood, sampled 28 days after the second AZD1222 dose. The receptors come from an adult who received the AZD1222 COVID-19 vaccine.

This clone was picked up a small number of times. The chain joins TRBV5-8 to TRBJ2-5; 10 bases fit TRBD1. This CDR3 has 17 residues. V was pared by 0 bases and J by 5 bases, with 10 bases of the junction left unmatched. The germline V gene has CDR1 SGHTS and CDR2 YDEGEE. The CDR3 sequence: CASSLGSGTGDEETQYF. DNA of the CDR3: TGTGCCAGCAGCTTGGGATCCGGGACAGGGGATGAGGAGACCCAGTACTTC.

The chain is built from TRBV18 and TRBJ2-7, with unresolved D. There are 14 residues in the CDR3. V was pared by 3 bases and J by 5 bases, with 14 bases between. Germline V gene lookup returns CDR1 KGHSH and CDR2 LQKENI. Written as DNA, the CDR3 is TGTGCCAGCTCACCTAAGTCGGGCTTCGACGAGCAGTACTTC. Its translation is CASSPKSGFDEQYF.

Comments on this clone: Other DNA variants within this sample encode the same CDR3. V gene TRBV18 combines with J gene TRBJ1-1, with TRBD1 as a possible D gene (6 bases). The ends were cut back, 0 bases at V and 1 base at J, with 9 bases in the middle. There are 15 residues in the CDR3. Germline V CDR1 and CDR2: KGHSH, LQKENI. The chain's CDR3 is CASSPPGGQNTEAFF. The CDR3 region has the DNA TGTGCCAGCTCACCACCGGGGGGGCAGAACACTGAAGCTTTCTTT.

The chain combines TRBV6-4 with TRBJ2-1; 7 nucleotides agree with TRBD2. CDR1 is MRHNA and CDR2 is SNTAGT in the germline V gene. With V trimmed by 6 bases and J by 4 bases, 15 bases remained unmatched. This CDR3 has 17 residues. Written as DNA, the CDR3 is TGTGCCAGCAGCTACTTGGCGGGGGTTAGAGGGTACAATGAGCAGTTCTTC. As protein: CASSYLAGVRGYNEQFF.

Only a few counts were recorded for this clone. The rearrangement joins TRBV9 to TRBJ2-1; the D is unclear. Deletions cut 0 bases from V and 6 bases from J, with 10 bases between. The CDR3 spans 14 residues. Germline V gene lookup returns CDR1 SGDLS and CDR2 YYNGEE. The CDR3 loop reads CASSVDGGGNEQFF. Written as DNA, the CDR3 is TGTGCCAGCAGCGTAGATGGTGGTGGCAATGAGCAGTTCTTC.

This rearrangement joins TRBV4-2 to TRBJ2-6; 9 bases align to TRBD2. With 5 bases clipped from V and 0 bases from J, the junction kept 5 bases outside the gene matches. The CDR3 spans 17 residues. Germline lookup yields CDR1 LGHNA and CDR2 YNFKEQ. CDR3 amino acids: CASSTTSGVSGANVLTF. The CDR3 DNA sequence: TGTGCCAGCAGCACGACTAGCGGAGTCTCTGGGGCCAACGTCCTGACTTTC.

The chain couples TRBV7-9 to TRBJ1-4; no reliable D call. This CDR3 comprises 13 residues. V was pared by 5 bases and J by 5 bases, with 9 bases between. In germline, CDR1 is SEHNR, CDR2 FQNEAQ (reference sequence). CDR3 DNA: TGTGCCAGCAGCAGAGACCCCAATGAAAAACTGTTTTTT. This encodes CASSRDPNEKLFF.

The chain has TRBV5-1 and TRBJ1-2, with 9 bases identical to TRBD1. The CDR3 covers 15 residues. In germline, CDR1 is SGHRS, CDR2 YFSETQ. Trimming removed 4 bases from V and 4 bases from J; junction bases left unmatched: 8. For the CDR3, the DNA is TGCGCCAGCAGCGTAACCGGGACAGGGATCTATGGCTACACCTTC. It yields the protein CASSVTGTGIYGYTF.

The J gene is TRBJ1-2, the V gene TRBV6-5; D is unresolved. The length of the CDR3 is 11 residues. V was shortened by 4 bases and J by 8 bases, with 8 bases between the two germline ends. Germline CDR1 is MNHEY and CDR2 is SVGAGI. The CDR3 region is CASSSPGGYTF. The CDR3 DNA reads TGTGCCAGCAGTTCGCCCGGCGGCTACACCTTC.

CDR3 sequence reads: CASSRRGIIEKLFF. The CDR3 coding sequence is TGTGCCAGCAGCCGCAGGGGGATTATCGAAAAACTGTTTTTT. The chain combines TRBV14 with TRBJ1-4, with 7 positions matching TRBD1. The CDR3 length is 14 residues. V was pared by 4 bases and J by 8 bases, with 7 bases of the junction left unmatched. The germline CDR1 and CDR2 sequences are SGHDN and FVKESK.

V gene TRBV5-6 combines with J gene TRBJ2-5; perhaps TRBD1 as D (6 bases). CDR1 and CDR2 from the germline V gene are SGHDT and YYEEEE. CDR3 size: 15 residues. Trimming left V 3 bases short and J 4 bases short, with 16 bases between. The CDR3 nucleotides are TGTGCCAGCAGCTCTAGGAGTTTAGGGGGAGAGACCCAGTACTTC. Its translation: CASSSRSLGGETQYF. The full variable domain, in which reference TRBV5-6 and TRBJ2-5 provide the parts outside the CDR3, is DAGVTQSPTHLIKTRGQQVTLRCSPKSGHDTVSWYQQALGQGPQFIFQYYEEEERQRGNFPDRFSGHQFPNYSSELNVNALLLGDSALYLCASSSRSLGGETQYFGPGTRLLVL.

The rearrangement joins TRBV6-6 to TRBJ2-1, with 12 positions matching TRBD1. Germline loops: CDR1 MNHNY, CDR2 SVGAGI (reference sequence). The CDR3 has 16 residues. The V segment lost 4 bases and the J segment 9 bases; nucleotides outside the gene matches: 10. CDR3 sequence (DNA): TGTGCCAGCAGTTCCCTACCGGGACAGGGGGCGGTTGAGCAGTTCTTC. It is translated as CASSSLPGQGAVEQFF.

The rearrangement joins TRBV4-1 to TRBJ2-1; 7 nucleotides match TRBD2. The CDR3 totals 14 residues. Looked up from germline, CDR1 is MGHRA and CDR2 is YSYEKL. The J segment lost 5 bases and the V segment lost 4 bases, leaving 5 bases of the junction unmatched. Here the CDR3 DNA reads TGCGCCAGCAGCCCCCCGGCGGGAGACAATGAGCAGTTCTTC. It translates to CASSPPAGDNEQFF.

The gene calls are TRBV5-5 and TRBJ1-5; D is undetermined. CDR1 is SGHKS and CDR2 is YYEKEE in the germline V gene (reference sequence). This CDR3 comprises 14 residues. Trimming pared 0 bases from V and 2 bases from J, leaving 6 bases between. For the CDR3, the DNA is TGTGCCAGCAGCTTGGAACCGGGCAATCAGCCCCAGCATTTT. As protein: CASSLEPGNQPQHF.

This clone was seen a handful of times. The chain combines TRBV3-1 (or the pseudogene TRBV3-2) with TRBJ2-2; TRBD2 might be the D (5 bases). Trimming pared 7 bases from V and 2 bases from J, leaving 14 bases between. Germline V gene sequence: CDR1 LGHDT, CDR2 YNNKEL (reference sequence). The CDR3 consists of 15 residues. The CDR3 bases are TGTGCCAGCACCCTGGGTCTAGCAAACACCGGGGAGCTGTTTTTT. Residues: CASTLGLANTGELFF.

This sequence joins TRBV5-1 and TRBJ1-4; D may be TRBD1 (5 bases). The CDR3 is 14 amino acids. The V and J ends lost 5 bases and 8 bases respectively, with 16 bases between them. Germline V gene data show CDR1 as SGHRS and CDR2 as YFSETQ. CDR3 in DNA: TGCGCCAGCAGTATAGGTGTTTCAGGGGAAAAACTGTTTTTT. Translated: CASSIGVSGEKLFF.

This clone was counted a single time. This rearrangement joins TRBV19 to TRBJ2-5; D is possibly TRBD1 (6 bases). V shed 4 bases and J shed 2 bases, with 14 bases lying between them. Germline V CDR1 and CDR2: LNHDA, SQIVND (reference sequence). CDR3 length equals 15 residues. CDR3 amino acids: CASSSLQGGQETQYF. The CDR3 region has the DNA TGTGCCAGTAGTAGCCTACAGGGTGGTCAAGAGACCCAGTACTTC.

The chain employs TRBV4-1 and TRBJ1-4; D possibly corresponds to TRBD1 (6 bases). V was trimmed by 0 bases and J by 8 bases, leaving 10 bases between them. Germline V gene data show CDR1 as MGHRA and CDR2 as YSYEKL. This CDR3 comprises 14 residues. For the CDR3, the DNA is TGCGCCAGCAGCCAAGATGGGGGGGCGGAAAAACTGTTTTTT. It yields the protein CASSQDGGAEKLFF.

The gene calls are TRBV4-3 and TRBJ2-7; possible D gene TRBD1, 5 bases. CDR1 is LGHNA, CDR2 YSLEER, per germline. The CDR3 loop spans 16 amino acids. V was clipped by 0 bases and J by 6 bases, with 18 bases between them. For the CDR3, the DNA is TGCGCCAGCAGCCAAGATCGAAGGGGCTTAAAGGGCGAGCAGTACTTC. Translation gives CASSQDRRGLKGEQYF.

The V call is TRBV19, the J call TRBJ2-2, with TRBD1 matching over 8 bases. This CDR3 spans 14 amino acids. Germline CDR1 LNHDA, CDR2 SQIVND (reference sequence). V lost 11 bases to trimming and J lost 4 bases; unmatched junction nucleotides: 9. CDR3 DNA: TGTGCCGCACGGACAGGGCCGGCCACCGGGGAGCTGTTTTTT. Its protein is CAARTGPATGELFF.

V is TRBV7-9 and J is TRBJ1-6; 7 bases map to TRBD1. The CDR3 loop spans 16 amino acids. The germline V gene has CDR1 SEHNR and CDR2 FQNEAQ (reference sequence). V was clipped by 1 base and J by 6 bases; unmatched bases: 6. The CDR3 loop reads CASSLGLGQANSPLHF. The CDR3 bases are TGTGCCAGCAGCTTAGGACTCGGACAGGCTAATTCACCCCTCCACTTT.

Points on this clone: One end of the junction fails to match germline, which may point to a read error. This chain links TRBV11-2 with TRBJ1-2; D not certain. This CDR3 region has 12 residues. Looked up from germline, CDR1 is SGHAT and CDR2 is FQNNGV. The CDR3 DNA is TGTGCCAGCAGCCTAGACTTTGGGGGCTACACCTTC. This encodes CASSLDFGGYTF.

The chain has TRBV2 and TRBJ1-1; no firm D call. Germline CDR1 SNHLY, CDR2 FYNNEI. The V end lost 3 bases, the J end lost 1 base, and 6 bases lay between the germline ends. The CDR3 consists of 13 residues. CDR3 nucleotide sequence: TGTGCCAGCAGTGAGTACAGGAACACTGAAGCTTTCTTT. Amino acid sequence: CASSEYRNTEAFF.

The V call is TRBV11-2, the J call TRBJ2-7, with D unclear. CDR1 and CDR2 from the germline V gene are SGHAT and FQNNGV. CDR3 length equals 14 residues. Trimming stripped 6 bases from V and 2 bases from J, with 14 bases between. The CDR3 DNA sequence: TGTGCCAGCAGTCTTGATAGGGCTGCCTACGAGCAGTACTTC. Translating it yields CASSLDRAAYEQYF.

The V call is TRBV19, the J call TRBJ2-2; D possibly corresponds to TRBD2 (7 bases). Trimming removed 8 bases at V and 7 bases at J, with 23 bases between. CDR3 length: 16 amino acids. Germline V lookup: CDR1 LNHDA, CDR2 SQIVND (reference sequence). The CDR3 is CASSIPRGARSGELFF. CDR3 DNA sequence: TGTGCCAGTTCCATTCCCCGGGGGGCAAGGAGCGGGGAGCTGTTTTTT.

This clone was detected only a few times. In the same sample, other DNA sequences code for this CDR3. The chain joins TRBV4-3 to TRBJ1-4, with 7 positions matching TRBD1. Germline CDR1 LGHNA, CDR2 YSLEER. The V gene end was trimmed by 1 base and the J gene end by 8 bases; junction bases not matched to a gene: 4. CDR3 length equals 14 residues. The CDR3 reads CASSQGQGGEKLFF. The CDR3 DNA follows: TGCGCCAGCAGCCAAGGGCAGGGGGGGGAAAAACTGTTTTTT.

This chain uses TRBV18 with TRBJ2-1, with D possibly TRBD2 on 6 matching bases. The CDR3 is 14 amino acids. Trimming took off 9 bases at V and 0 bases at J, with 12 bases between the two ends. The germline CDR1 and CDR2 sequences are KGHSH and LQKENI. CDR3 loop: CASGGRSSYNEQFF. The CDR3 DNA sequence: TGTGCCAGTGGGGGGAGGAGCTCCTACAATGAGCAGTTCTTC.

This clone was detected only once. This sequence joins TRBV3-1 (or the pseudogene TRBV3-2) and TRBJ2-7; either TRBD1 or TRBD2 may fit D (5 bases each). Between the trimmed V and J ends, which lost 6 bases and 5 bases, there was a span of 17 bases. In germline, CDR1 is LGHDT, CDR2 YNNKEL (reference sequence). CDR3 length equals 14 residues. The CDR3 sequence: CASRPSGQGHEQYF. CDR3 bases: TGTGCCAGCAGACCCTCGGGGCAGGGACACGAGCAGTACTTC.

This clone has just a few counts. The V gene is TRBV11-1, the J gene TRBJ1-1; D is unclear. Germline V gene sequence: CDR1 SGHAT, CDR2 FQDESV (reference sequence). CDR3 length equals 16 residues. V lost 5 bases to trimming and J lost 0 bases, with 16 bases between them. DNA of the CDR3: TGTGCCAGCAGCCCTTTAGTGTTCAACTTGAACACTGAAGCTTTCTTT. Protein sequence: CASSPLVFNLNTEAFF.

This clone appeared many times. The chain has TRBV19 and TRBJ1-1; no clear D. The CDR3 totals 13 residues. Germline values: CDR1 LNHDA, CDR2 SQIVND (reference sequence). Trimming removed 3 bases from V and 1 base from J, with 6 bases in between. The CDR3 region is CASSMTGNTEAFF. The CDR3 coding sequence is TGTGCCAGTAGTATGACCGGGAACACTGAAGCTTTCTTT.

The gene calls are TRBV5-1 and TRBJ2-7; D might be TRBD1 or TRBD2, each matching 5 bases. V lost 3 bases, J lost 2 bases, and 15 bases lay in between. Germline V gives CDR1 SGHRS, CDR2 YFSETQ. The CDR3 loop spans 15 amino acids. In DNA form, the CDR3 reads TGCGCCAGCAGCTCCACCGCCGGGACGGCCTACGAGCAGTACTTC. Its protein is CASSSTAGTAYEQYF. Based on the CDR3 plus reference TRBV5-1 and TRBJ2-7, the full variable domain is KAGVTQTPRYLIKTRGQQVTLSCSPISGHRSVSWYQQTPGQGLQFLFEYFSETQRNKGNFPGRFSGRQFSNSRSEMNVSTLELGDSALYLCASSSTAGTAYEQYFGPGTRLTVT.